This TCR beta chain was retrieved from a study of vaccination and CD4 T cells after COVID-19. Study summary: The stimulating agents, overlapping spike peptides, came from SARS-CoV-2, HCoV-NL63, HCoV-OC43 and HCoV-229E.

Germline CDR1 is SGHVS and CDR2 is FQNEAQ. This CDR3 is built from 13 residues. V was pared by 5 bases and J by 4 bases, with 11 bases between. Treatment in this sample: roughly 10-day PBMC culture with coronavirus spike peptide pools or control peptides (ViraFEST assay). This clonotype was detected only a few times. Its antigen is as yet unknown. The study sequenced cultured CD4+ T cell DNA using the Oncomine TCR Beta short-read assay. Researchers extracted genomic DNA from CD4+ T cells that had been cultured. TCRdb re-called the PCR reads through MiXCR, storing one row per CDR3 protein. The sample records over 10,000 distinct CDR3 sequences, about 65% being singletons. Points from the study as a whole: Within the convalescent patients, a median around 90% of the SARS-CoV-2-reactive clones were ones that appeared only post-vaccination. Early post-infection timepoints were not included, and relatively few convalescent patients were studied.

The sequence was collected from a human donor who had recovered from COVID-19. Material: CD4+ T cells from blood, cultured in vitro. V is TRBV7-8 and J is TRBJ1-2, with D maybe TRBD1 (5 bases). The CDR3 region has the DNA TGTGCCAGCAGCCTGGGACGGTTCTATGGCTACACCTTC. It yields the protein CASSLGRFYGYTF.